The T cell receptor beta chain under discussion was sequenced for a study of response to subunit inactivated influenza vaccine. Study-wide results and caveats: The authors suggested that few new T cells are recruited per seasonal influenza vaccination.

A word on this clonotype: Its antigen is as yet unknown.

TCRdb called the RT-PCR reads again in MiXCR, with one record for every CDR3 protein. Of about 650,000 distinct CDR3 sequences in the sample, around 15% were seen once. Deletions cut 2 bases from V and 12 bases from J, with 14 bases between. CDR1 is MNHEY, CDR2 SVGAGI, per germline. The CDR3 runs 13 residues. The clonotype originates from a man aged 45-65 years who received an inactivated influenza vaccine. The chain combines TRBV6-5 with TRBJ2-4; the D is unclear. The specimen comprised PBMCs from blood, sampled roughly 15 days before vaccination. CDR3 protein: CASSYTPLGDQYF. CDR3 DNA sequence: TGTGCCAGCAGTTACACCCCGCTCGGCGATCAGTACTTC.